The 13 T cell receptor beta chains given below trace back to one sample, sequenced in a study of T cell repertoires in cytomegalovirus infection. TCRdb processed the reads anew with MiXCR; each CDR3 protein has one entry. The sample yields some 150,000 distinct CDR3 sequences, about 6.3% seen once. The sample comprised PBMCs. The receptors come from a human donor in good health (CMV status not recorded). Some clones in this sample may be carry-over from other donors' samples.

This clonotype showed up many times. The chain joins TRBV7-2 to TRBJ2-5; D is unresolved. This CDR3 has 13 residues. Per germline, CDR1 SGHTA and CDR2 FQGNSA. V was clipped by 3 bases and J by 2 bases, with 7 bases between them. The CDR3 reads CASSFTEQETQYF. CDR3 nucleotide sequence: TGTGCCAGCAGCTTTACCGAGCAAGAGACCCAGTACTTC.

This clonotype has ten or more counts. The genes are TRBV2 and TRBJ1-2; no reliable D call. V was pared by 3 bases and J by 4 bases, with 6 bases between. The CDR3 is made up of 12 amino acids. CDR1 SNHLY and CDR2 FYNNEI come from the germline V gene. CDR3 bases: TGTGCCAGCAGTGACAGCGTCTATGGCTACACCTTC. This codes for CASSDSVYGYTF.

This rearrangement joins TRBV7-9 to TRBJ2-7, with D perhaps matching TRBD2 (7 bases). The CDR3 sequence is 15 residues long. Deletions cut 4 bases from V and 2 bases from J, with 15 bases between. The germline V gene encodes CDR1 SEHNR and CDR2 FQNEAQ (reference sequence). CDR3 sequence: CASSSYGGATYEQYF. CDR3 DNA: TGTGCCAGCAGCTCGTATGGGGGGGCAACCTACGAGCAGTACTTC.

The genes are TRBV7-3 and TRBJ2-7; D not certain. V shed 5 bases and J shed 9 bases, with 17 bases lying between them. This CDR3 region has 13 residues. The germline V gene has CDR1 SGHTA and CDR2 FQGTGA. CDR3 protein: CASSIGRGSVQYF. For the CDR3, the DNA is TGTGCCAGCAGCATCGGACGAGGATCGGTGCAGTACTTC.

This clonotype was seen a handful of times. This chain connects TRBV5-4 to TRBJ2-2; D is unclear. Trimming took 2 bases from V and 6 from J, leaving 5 bases between them. The CDR3 contains 12 residues. Germline CDR1 SGHNT, CDR2 YYREEE (reference sequence). CDR3 sequence: CASSFGAGELFF. The CDR3 DNA reads as TGTGCCAGCAGCTTTGGGGCCGGGGAGCTGTTTTTT.

The chain has TRBV20-1 and TRBJ1-5; D gene uncertain. Germline CDR1 is DFQATT and CDR2 is SNEGSKA (reference sequence). Trimming took 3 bases from V and 3 from J, leaving 12 bases between them. The CDR3 spans 14 residues. CDR3 nucleotides: TGCAGTGCTAGTCGGAGCGGGTTCAATCAGCCCCAGCATTTT. Translating gives CSASRSGFNQPQHF.

In this sample, this clonotype turned up many times. This rearrangement joins TRBV19 to TRBJ1-5; D not certain. The CDR3 contains 15 residues. Germline values: CDR1 LNHDA, CDR2 SQIVND (reference sequence). Trimming cost V 6 bases and J 3 bases, with 15 bases left between them. The CDR3 here is CASRRSVQANQPQHF. The CDR3 DNA reads as TGTGCCAGTAGGCGAAGCGTTCAGGCCAATCAGCCCCAGCATTTT.

This clonotype has ten or more counts. This rearrangement joins TRBV7-9 to TRBJ1-1; D is ambiguous. This CDR3 has 15 amino acids. CDR1 is SEHNR and CDR2 is FQNEAQ in the germline V gene (reference sequence). Trimming shortened V by 4 bases and J by 4 bases, and 16 bases separated the two germline ends. The CDR3 sequence: CASSSLAGTFTEAFF. CDR3 bases: TGTGCCAGCAGCTCCCTCGCAGGTACTTTCACTGAAGCTTTCTTT.

The sample holds many counts of this clonotype. CDR3 amino acids: CASRTGLGAYNEQFF. The CDR3 DNA reads as TGTGCCAGCAGGACGGGACTAGGGGCCTACAATGAGCAGTTCTTC. V usage is TRBV11-1 and J usage is TRBJ2-1; 8 positions agree with TRBD2. CDR3 size: 15 residues. The germline V gene has CDR1 SGHAT and CDR2 FQDESV (reference sequence). V gave up 6 bases and J gave up 2 bases; unmatched junction bases: 6.

The rearrangement uses TRBV9 and TRBJ1-6; no clear D gene. The CDR3 loop spans 18 amino acids. Trimming cost V 3 bases and J 6 bases, with 22 bases left between them. From germline, CDR1 is SGDLS and CDR2 YYNGEE. The CDR3 DNA follows: TGTGCCAGCAGCGCCTTACCCGGAGGTAGGACCGGTAATTCACCCCTCCACTTT. Protein product: CASSALPGGRTGNSPLHF.

For this clonotype: Being one base from a much bigger clone, this may be a read error. CDR3 bases: TGTGCCAGCAGGCCCGTCGGGACAGGGTACGAGCAGTACTTC. Residues: CASRPVGTGYEQYF. The gene calls are TRBV28 and TRBJ2-7, with 9 positions matching TRBD1. The CDR3 totals 14 residues. Trimming took 6 bases from V and 4 from J; bases not matched to a gene: 7. CDR1 and CDR2 from the germline V gene are MDHEN and SYDVKM. Full variable domain (outside the CDR3, taken from reference TRBV28 and TRBJ2-7): DVKVTQSSRYLVKRTGEKVFLECVQDMDHENMFWYRQDPGLGLRLIYFSYDVKMKEKGDIPEGYSVSREKKERFSLILESASTNQTSMYLCASRPVGTGYEQYFGPGTRLTVT.

This clonotype was seen only a few times. J is TRBJ2-7 and V is TRBV25-1; D is tentatively TRBD1 or TRBD2 (5 bases each). CDR1 is MGHDK, CDR2 SYGVNS, per germline. The V and J ends lost 2 bases and 0 bases respectively, with 8 bases between them. The CDR3 is made up of 14 amino acids. The CDR3 DNA sequence: TGTGCCAGCAGTGAACCAGGGAGCTCCTACGAGCAGTACTTC. Translating it yields CASSEPGSSYEQYF.

This clonotype was seen repeatedly, ten times or more. This rearrangement joins TRBV7-2 to TRBJ1-6; 7 bases agree with TRBD1. Per germline, CDR1 SGHTA and CDR2 FQGNSA. CDR3 length equals 16 residues. Unmatched junction bases numbered 11, after V lost 5 bases and J lost 7 bases. The CDR3 region has the DNA TGTGCCAGCAGCCTAGACCCGACAGGGATCAATTCACCCCTCCACTTT. This translates into CASSLDPTGINSPLHF.